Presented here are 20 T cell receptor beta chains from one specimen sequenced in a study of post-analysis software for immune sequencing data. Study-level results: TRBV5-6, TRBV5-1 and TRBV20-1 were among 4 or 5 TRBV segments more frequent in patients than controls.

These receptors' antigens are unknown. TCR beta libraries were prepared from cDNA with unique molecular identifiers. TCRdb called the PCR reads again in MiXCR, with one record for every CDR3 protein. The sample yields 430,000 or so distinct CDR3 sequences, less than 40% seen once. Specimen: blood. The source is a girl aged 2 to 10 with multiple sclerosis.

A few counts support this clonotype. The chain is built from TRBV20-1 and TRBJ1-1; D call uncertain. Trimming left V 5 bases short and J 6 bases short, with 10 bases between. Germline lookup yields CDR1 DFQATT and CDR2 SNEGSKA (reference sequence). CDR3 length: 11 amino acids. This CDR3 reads CSASPAAEAFF. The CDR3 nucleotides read TGCAGTGCTTCCCCGGCAGCTGAAGCTTTCTTT.

The CDR3 DNA reads as TGCAGTGCTGGGGTAGCGGGATTTTGCGATACGCAGTATTTT. Its translation: CSAGVAGFCDTQYF. The chain is built from TRBV20-1 and TRBJ2-3; 8 nucleotides align to TRBD2. Germline V CDR1 and CDR2: DFQATT, SNEGSKA (reference sequence). The CDR3 contains 14 residues. The J segment lost 6 bases and the V segment lost 5 bases, leaving 10 bases of the junction unmatched.

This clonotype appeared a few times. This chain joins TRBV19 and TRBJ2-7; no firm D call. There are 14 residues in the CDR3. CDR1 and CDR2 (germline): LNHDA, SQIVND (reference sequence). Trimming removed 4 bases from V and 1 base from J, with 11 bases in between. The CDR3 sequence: CASSTQPDSYEQYF. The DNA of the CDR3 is TGTGCCAGTAGTACACAGCCAGATTCCTACGAGCAGTACTTC.

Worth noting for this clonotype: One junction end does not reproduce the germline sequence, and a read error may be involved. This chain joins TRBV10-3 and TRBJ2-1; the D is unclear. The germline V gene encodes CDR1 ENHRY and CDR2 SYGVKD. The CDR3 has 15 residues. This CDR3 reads CAIRQTASSYNKQFF. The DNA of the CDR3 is TGTGCCATCAGACAGACGGCAAGCTCCTACAATAAGCAGTTCTTC.

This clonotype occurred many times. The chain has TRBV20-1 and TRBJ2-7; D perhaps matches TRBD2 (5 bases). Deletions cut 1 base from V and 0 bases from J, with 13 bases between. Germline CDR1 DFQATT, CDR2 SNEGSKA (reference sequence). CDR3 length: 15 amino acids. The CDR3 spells CSARVAGLGSYEQYF. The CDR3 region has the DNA TGCAGTGCTAGAGTGGCGGGCTTAGGCTCCTACGAGCAGTACTTC.

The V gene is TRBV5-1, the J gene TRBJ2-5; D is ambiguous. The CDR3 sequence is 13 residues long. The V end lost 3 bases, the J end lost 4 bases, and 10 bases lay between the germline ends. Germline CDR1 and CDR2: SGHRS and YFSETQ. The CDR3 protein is CASSSQVAETQYF. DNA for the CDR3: TGCGCCAGCAGCTCCCAAGTCGCAGAGACCCAGTACTTC.

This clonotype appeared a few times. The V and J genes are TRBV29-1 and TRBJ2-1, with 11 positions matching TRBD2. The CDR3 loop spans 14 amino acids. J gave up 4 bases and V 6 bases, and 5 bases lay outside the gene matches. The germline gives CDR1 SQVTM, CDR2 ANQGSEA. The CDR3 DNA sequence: TGCAGCGTGGGGGGACTAGCGGATTACAATGAGCAGTTCTTC. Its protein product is CSVGGLADYNEQFF.

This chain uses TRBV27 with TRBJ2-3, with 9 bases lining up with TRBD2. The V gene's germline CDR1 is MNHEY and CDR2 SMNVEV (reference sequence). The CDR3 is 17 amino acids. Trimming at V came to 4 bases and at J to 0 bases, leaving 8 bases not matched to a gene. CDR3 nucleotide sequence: TGTGCCAGCAGTTCCCGTCCTAGCGGGGTGAGCACAGATACGCAGTATTTT. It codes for CASSSRPSGVSTDTQYF.

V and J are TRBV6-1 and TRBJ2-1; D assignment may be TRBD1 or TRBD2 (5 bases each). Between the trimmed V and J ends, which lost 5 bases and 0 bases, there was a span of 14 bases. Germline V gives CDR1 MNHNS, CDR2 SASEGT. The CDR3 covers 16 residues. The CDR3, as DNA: TGTGCCAGCAGTTCCGGGACCAAGAGCTCCTACAATGAGCAGTTCTTC. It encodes CASSSGTKSSYNEQFF.

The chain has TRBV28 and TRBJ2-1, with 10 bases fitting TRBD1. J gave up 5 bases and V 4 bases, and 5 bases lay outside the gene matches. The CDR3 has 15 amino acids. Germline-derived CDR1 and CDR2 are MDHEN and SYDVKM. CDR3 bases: TGTGCCAGCAGTTCACCGGGACAGGGGAACAATGAGCAGTTCTTC. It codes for CASSSPGQGNNEQFF.

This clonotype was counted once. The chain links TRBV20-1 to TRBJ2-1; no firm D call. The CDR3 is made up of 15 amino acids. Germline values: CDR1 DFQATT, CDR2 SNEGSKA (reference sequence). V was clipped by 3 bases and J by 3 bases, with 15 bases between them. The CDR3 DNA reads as TGCAGTGCTAGGAATAGTAGGGCACTCTACAATGAGCAGTTCTTC. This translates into CSARNSRALYNEQFF.

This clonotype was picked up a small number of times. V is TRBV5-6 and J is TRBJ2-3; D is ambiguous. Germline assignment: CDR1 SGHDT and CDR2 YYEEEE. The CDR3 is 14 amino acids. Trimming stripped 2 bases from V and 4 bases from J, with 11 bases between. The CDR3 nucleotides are TGTGCCAGCAGCTTCGTACGACTGGCAGATACGCAGTATTTT. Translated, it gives CASSFVRLADTQYF.

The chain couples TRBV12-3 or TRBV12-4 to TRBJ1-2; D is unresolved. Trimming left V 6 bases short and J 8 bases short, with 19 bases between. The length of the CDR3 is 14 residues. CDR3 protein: CASSPGRVRRGYTF. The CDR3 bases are TGTGCCAGCAGCCCCGGAAGGGTTAGGCGGGGCTACACCTTC.

The CDR3 nucleotides read TGTGCCAGCAGCCAAACATGGGACTTAGGGAATGAGCAGTTCTTC. Translated: CASSQTWDLGNEQFF. J is TRBJ2-1 and V is TRBV4-2; maybe TRBD2 (6 bases). Germline values: CDR1 LGHNA, CDR2 YNFKEQ. The V gene lost 2 bases and the J gene lost 7 bases, with 15 bases spanning the gap. The CDR3 sequence is 15 residues long.

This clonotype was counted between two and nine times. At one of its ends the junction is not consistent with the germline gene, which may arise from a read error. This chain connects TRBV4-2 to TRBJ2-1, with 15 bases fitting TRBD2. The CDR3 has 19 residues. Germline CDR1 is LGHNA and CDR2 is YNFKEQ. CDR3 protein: CASSYRAGTSGGSSNEQFF. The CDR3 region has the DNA TGTGCCAGCAGCTATAGAGCCGGGACTAGCGGGGGGTCCTCCAATGAGCAGTTCTTC.

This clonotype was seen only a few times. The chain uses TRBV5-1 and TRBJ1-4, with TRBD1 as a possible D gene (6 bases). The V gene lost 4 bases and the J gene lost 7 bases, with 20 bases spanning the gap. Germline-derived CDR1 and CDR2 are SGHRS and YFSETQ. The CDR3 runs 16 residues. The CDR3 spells CASSERTGTPIEKLFF. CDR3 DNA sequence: TGCGCCAGCAGCGAACGAACCGGGACACCTATTGAAAAACTGTTTTTT.

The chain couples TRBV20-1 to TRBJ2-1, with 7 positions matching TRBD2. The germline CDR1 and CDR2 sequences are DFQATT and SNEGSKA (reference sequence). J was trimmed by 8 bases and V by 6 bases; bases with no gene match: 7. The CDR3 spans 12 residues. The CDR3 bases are TGCAGTGCAGTTGCGGGAGCTCATGAGCAGTTCTTC. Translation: CSAVAGAHEQFF.

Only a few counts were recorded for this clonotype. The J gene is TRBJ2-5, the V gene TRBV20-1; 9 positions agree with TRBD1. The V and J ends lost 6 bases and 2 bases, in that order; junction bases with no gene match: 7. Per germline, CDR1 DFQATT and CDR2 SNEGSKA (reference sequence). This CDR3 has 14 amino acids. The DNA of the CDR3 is TGCAGTGCCAGGACAGGGGAGAAGCAAGAGACCCAGTACTTC. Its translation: CSARTGEKQETQYF.

The CDR3 loop is CASSLSQYSGNTIYF. The CDR3 DNA is TGTGCCAGCAGTTTGTCGCAGTACTCTGGAAACACCATATATTTT. This chain connects TRBV28 to TRBJ1-3, with unresolved D. The CDR3 extends over 15 amino acids. Germline assignment: CDR1 MDHEN and CDR2 SYDVKM. V lost 3 bases and J 0 bases, leaving 9 bases between the germline ends.

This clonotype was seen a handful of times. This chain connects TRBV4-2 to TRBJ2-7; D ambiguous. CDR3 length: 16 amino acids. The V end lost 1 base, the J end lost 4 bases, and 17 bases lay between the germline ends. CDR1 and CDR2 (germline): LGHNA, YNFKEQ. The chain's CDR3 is CASSQVSVPIQYEQYF. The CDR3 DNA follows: TGTGCCAGCAGCCAAGTAAGCGTTCCGATACAGTACGAGCAGTACTTC.